This record covers a single TCR beta chain. Its antigen is unidentified. No patient received treatment before thyroid surgery. Original methodology: Using the CDR3 differences seen across clinicopathological groups, the authors built a distant-metastasis classifier for papillary thyroid cancer, which was meant to discriminate distant-metastatic patients. TCRdb used MiXCR to call clones anew from the PCR reads. The V and J calls here are based on TCRdb, not the publication. Of some 10,000 clones listed, around 30% are singletons. The data belong to a study of metastatic and nonmetastatic thyroid tumors. In the study overall: A comparison of repertoires was made across blood and tumor or nodule tissue from malignant and benign thyroid patients.

The CDR3 consists of 15 residues. The trim removed 3 bases at V and 3 bases at J, leaving 10 bases unmatched. Germline CDR1 SQVTM, CDR2 ANQGSEA. Study-wide points: A significant increase in TCR beta diversity was reportedly seen in malignant thyroid tumors relative to benign nodules, in blood and tumor.

Specimen: tumor tissue. The clonotype originates from a female donor with papillary thyroid cancer or a benign thyroid nodule (not recorded which). Some clones in this sample may be carry-over from other donors' samples. The V and J genes are TRBV29-1 and TRBJ1-1; 7 positions agree with TRBD1. The DNA of the CDR3 is TGCAGCGTTGAGGGGCAGGGGGGGGCCCACACTGAAGCTTTCTTT. Translated: CSVEGQGGAHTEAFF. The variable domain in full, completed from reference TRBV29-1 and TRBJ1-1, reads SAVISQKPSRDICQRGTSLTIQCQVDSQVTMMFWYRQQPGQSLTLIATANQGSEATYESGFVIDKFPISRPNLTFSTLTVSNMSPEDSSIYLCSVEGQGGAHTEAFFGQGTRLTVV.